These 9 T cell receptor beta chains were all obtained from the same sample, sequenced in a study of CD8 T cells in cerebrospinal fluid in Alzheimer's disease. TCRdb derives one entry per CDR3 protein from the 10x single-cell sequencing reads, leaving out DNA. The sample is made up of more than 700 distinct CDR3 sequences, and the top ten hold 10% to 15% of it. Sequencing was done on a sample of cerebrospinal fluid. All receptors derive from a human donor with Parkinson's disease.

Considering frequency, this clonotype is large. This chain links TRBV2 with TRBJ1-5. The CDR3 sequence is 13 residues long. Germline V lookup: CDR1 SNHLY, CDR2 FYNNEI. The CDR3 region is CASSGEANQPQHF.

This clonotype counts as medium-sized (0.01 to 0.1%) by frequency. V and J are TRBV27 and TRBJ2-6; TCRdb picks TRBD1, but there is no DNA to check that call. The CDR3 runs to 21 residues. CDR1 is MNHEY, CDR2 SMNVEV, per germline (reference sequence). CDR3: CASSFYTPGQWSPSGANVLTF.

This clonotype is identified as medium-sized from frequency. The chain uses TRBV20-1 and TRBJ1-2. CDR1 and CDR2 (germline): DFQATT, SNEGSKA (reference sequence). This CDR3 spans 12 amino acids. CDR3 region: CSAQILDYGYTF.

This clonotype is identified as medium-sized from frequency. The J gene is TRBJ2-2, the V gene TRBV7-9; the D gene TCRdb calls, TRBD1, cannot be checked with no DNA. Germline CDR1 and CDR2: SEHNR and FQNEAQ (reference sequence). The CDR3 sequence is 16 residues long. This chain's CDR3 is CASSLGGTLDTGELFF.

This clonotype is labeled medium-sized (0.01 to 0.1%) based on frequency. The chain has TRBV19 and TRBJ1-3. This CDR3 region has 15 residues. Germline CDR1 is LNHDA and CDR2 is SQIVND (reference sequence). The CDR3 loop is CASSTTGTPGNTIYF.

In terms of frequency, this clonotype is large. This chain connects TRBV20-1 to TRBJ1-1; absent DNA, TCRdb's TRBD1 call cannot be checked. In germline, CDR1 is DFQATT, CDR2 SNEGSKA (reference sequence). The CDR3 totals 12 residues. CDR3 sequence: CSPEGVNTEAFF.

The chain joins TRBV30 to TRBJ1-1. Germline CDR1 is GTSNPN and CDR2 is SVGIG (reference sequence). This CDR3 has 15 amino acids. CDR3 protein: CAWSVLGILNTEAFF.

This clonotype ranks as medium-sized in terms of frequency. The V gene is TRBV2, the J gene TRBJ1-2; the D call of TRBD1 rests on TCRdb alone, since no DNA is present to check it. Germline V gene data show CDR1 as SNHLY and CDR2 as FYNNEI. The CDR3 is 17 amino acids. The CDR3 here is CASSEDSRRTGNYGYTF.

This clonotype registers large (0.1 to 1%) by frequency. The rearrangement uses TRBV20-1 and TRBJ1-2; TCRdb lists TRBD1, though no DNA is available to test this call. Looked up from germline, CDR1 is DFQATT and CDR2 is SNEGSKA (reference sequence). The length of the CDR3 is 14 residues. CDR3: CSARESGTAYGYTF.